This T cell receptor (beta chain) is drawn from a study of cytomegalovirus exposure and HLA in healthy donors. Findings and caveats of the study: In a later analysis, a missense DCLRE1C variant was linked to TCR beta V- and J-gene trimming.

The germline V gene encodes CDR1 SGHVS and CDR2 FNYEAQ. J gave up 5 bases and V 6 bases, and 4 bases lay outside the gene matches. This CDR3 spans 15 amino acids. 60 Vbeta and 13 Jbeta primers were used in PCR. Produced via immunoSEQ multiplex PCR; TCRdb's table is partial and in-frame only. The sample includes about 130,000 clones, over 60% of them seen just once. A word on this clone: The antigen is not known.

The TCR comes from a human donor in good health. Source material: PBMCs. The J gene is TRBJ2-2, the V gene TRBV7-6, with 12 positions matching TRBD1. The CDR3 is CASRRDRGQTGELFF. CDR3 coding DNA: TGTGCCAGCAGAAGGGACAGGGGGCAAACCGGGGAGCTGTTTTTT. Supplemented by reference TRBV7-6 and TRBJ2-2, the full variable domain reads GAGVSQSPRYKVTKRGQDVALRCDPISGHVSLYWYRQALGQGPEFLTYFNYEAQQDKSGLPNDRFSAERPEGSISTLTIQRTEQRDSAMYRCASRRDRGQTGELFFGEGSRLTVL.